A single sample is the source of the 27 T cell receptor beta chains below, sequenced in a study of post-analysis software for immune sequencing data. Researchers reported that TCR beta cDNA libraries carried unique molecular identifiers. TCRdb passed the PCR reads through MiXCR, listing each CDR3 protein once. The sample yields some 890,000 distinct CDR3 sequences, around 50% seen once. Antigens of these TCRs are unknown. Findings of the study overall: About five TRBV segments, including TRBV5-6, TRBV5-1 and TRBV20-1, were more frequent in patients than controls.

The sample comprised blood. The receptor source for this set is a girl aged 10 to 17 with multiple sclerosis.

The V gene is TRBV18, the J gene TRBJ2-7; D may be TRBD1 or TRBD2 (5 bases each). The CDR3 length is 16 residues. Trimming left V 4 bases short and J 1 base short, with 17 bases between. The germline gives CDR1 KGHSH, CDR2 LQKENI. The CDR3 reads CASSHLNDRGSYEQYF. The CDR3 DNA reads TGTGCCAGCTCACACCTAAATGACAGAGGGTCCTACGAGCAGTACTTC.

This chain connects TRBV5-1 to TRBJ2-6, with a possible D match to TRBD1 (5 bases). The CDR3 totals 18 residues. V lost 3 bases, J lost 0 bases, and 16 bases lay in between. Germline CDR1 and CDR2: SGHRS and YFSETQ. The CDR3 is CASSSGRRDSSGANVLTF. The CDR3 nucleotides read TGCGCCAGCAGCTCTGGCCGCAGGGATAGCTCTGGGGCCAACGTCCTGACTTTC.

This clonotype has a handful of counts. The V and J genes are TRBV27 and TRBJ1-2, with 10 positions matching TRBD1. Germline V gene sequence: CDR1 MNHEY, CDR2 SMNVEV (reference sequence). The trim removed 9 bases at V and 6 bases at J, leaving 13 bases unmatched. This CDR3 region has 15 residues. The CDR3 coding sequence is TGTGCCAGTAGGACCAAGACAGGGGGCGCGGATGGCTACACCTTC. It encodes CASRTKTGGADGYTF.

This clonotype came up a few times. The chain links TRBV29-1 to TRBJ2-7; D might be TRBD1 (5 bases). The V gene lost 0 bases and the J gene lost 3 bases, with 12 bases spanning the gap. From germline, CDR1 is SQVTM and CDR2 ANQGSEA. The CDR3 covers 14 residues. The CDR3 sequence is CSVEDPTDLYEQYF. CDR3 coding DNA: TGCAGCGTTGAAGATCCGACAGACCTCTACGAGCAGTACTTC.

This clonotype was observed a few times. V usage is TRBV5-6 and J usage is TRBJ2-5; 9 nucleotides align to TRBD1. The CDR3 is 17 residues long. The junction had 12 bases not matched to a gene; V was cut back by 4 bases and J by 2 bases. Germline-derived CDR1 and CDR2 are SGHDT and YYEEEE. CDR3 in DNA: TGTGCCAGCAGCCTGCGGCCTGGGACAGGGATGCAAGAGACCCAGTACTTC. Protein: CASSLRPGTGMQETQYF.

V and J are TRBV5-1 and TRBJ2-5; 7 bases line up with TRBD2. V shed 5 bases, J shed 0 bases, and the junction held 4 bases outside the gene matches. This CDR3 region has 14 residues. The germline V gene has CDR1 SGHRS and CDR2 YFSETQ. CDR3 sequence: CASRERGDQETQYF. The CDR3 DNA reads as TGCGCCAGCAGAGAGCGGGGCGACCAAGAGACCCAGTACTTC.

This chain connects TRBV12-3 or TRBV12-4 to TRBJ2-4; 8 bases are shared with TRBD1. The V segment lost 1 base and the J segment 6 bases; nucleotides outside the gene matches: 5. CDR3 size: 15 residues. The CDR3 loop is CASSLGRQGRNIQYF. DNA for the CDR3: TGTGCCAGCAGTTTAGGCCGACAGGGGCGAAACATTCAGTACTTC.

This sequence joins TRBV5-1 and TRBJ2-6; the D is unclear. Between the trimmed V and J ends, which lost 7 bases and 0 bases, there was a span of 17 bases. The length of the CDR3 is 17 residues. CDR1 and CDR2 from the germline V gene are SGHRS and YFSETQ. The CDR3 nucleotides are TGCGCCAGCCGGACGGAGCCGGCGATCTCTGGGGCCAACGTCCTGACTTTC. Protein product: CASRTEPAISGANVLTF.

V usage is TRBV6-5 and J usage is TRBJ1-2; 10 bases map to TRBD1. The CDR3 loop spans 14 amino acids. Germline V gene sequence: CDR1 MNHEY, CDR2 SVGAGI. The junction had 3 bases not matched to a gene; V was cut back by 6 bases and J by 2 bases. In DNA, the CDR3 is TGTGCCAGCAGGGGACAGGGGATAAACTATGGCTACACCTTC. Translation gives CASRGQGINYGYTF.

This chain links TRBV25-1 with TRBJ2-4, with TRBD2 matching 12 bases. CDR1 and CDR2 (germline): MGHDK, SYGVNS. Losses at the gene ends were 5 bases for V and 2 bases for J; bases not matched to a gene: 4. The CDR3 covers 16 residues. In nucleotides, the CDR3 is TGTGCCAGCAGTTCGACTAGCGGGAGAACCAAAAACATTCAGTACTTC. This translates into CASSSTSGRTKNIQYF.

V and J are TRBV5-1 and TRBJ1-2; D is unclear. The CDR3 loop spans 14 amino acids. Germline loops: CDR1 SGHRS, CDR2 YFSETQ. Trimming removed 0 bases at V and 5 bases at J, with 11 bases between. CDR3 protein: CASSLEDGEYGYTF. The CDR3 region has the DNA TGCGCCAGCAGCTTGGAGGACGGGGAATATGGCTACACCTTC.

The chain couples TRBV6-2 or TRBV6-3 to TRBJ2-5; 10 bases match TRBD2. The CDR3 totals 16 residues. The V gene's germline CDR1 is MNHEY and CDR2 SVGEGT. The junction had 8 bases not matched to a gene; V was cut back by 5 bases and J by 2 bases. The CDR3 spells CASSPQAGGPQETQYF. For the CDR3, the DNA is TGTGCCAGCAGTCCACAAGCGGGAGGGCCTCAAGAGACCCAGTACTTC.

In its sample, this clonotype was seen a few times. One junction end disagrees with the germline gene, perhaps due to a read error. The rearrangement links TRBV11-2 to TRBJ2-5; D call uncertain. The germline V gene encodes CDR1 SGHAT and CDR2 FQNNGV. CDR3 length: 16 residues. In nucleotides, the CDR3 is TGTGCCGGCAGCCCCGGGTCCGCACCTTCACAAGAGACCCAGTACTTC. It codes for CAGSPGSAPSQETQYF. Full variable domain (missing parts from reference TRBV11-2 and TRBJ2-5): EAGVAQSPRYKIIEKRQSVAFWCNPISGHATLYWYQQILGQGPKLLIQFQNNGVVDDSQLPKDRFSAERLKGVDSTLKIQPAKLEDSAVYLCAGSPGSAPSQETQYFGPGTRLLVL.

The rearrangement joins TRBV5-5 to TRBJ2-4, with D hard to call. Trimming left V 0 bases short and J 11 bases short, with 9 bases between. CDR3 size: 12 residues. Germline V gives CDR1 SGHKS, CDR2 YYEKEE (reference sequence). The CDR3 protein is CASSLVKTFQYF. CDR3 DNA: TGTGCCAGCAGCTTGGTAAAGACGTTTCAGTACTTC.

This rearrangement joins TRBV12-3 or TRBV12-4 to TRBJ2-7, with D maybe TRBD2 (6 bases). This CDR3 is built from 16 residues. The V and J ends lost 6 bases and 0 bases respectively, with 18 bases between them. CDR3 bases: TGTGCCAGCAGGCATACCGGGACTCCAAGCTCCTACGAGCAGTACTTC. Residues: CASRHTGTPSSYEQYF.

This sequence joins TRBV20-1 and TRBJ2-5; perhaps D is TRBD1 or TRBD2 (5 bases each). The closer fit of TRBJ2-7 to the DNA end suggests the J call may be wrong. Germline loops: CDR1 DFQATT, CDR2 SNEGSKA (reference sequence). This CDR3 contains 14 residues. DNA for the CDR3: TGCAGTGCTAGAGAGGGGGTATTCCCCTACGAGCAGTACTTC. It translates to CSAREGVFPYEQYF.

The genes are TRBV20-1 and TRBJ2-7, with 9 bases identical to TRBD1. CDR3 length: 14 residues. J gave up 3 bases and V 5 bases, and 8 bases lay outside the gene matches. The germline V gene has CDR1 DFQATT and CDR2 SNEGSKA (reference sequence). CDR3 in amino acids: CSAPEGQGLYEQYF. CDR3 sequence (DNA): TGCAGTGCTCCTGAGGGACAGGGCCTCTACGAGCAGTACTTC.

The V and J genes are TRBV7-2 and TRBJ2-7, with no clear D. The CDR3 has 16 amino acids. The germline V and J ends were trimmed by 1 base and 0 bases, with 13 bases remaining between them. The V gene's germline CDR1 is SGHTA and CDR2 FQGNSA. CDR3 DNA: TGTGCCAGCAGCTTAGACGGCGGACCATACTCCTACGAGCAGTACTTC. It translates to CASSLDGGPYSYEQYF.

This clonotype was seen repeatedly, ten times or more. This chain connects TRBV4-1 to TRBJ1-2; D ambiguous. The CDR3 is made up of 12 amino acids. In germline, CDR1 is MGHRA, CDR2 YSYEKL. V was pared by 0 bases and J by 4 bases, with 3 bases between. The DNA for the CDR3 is TGCGCCAGCAGCCAAGAGGGCTATGGCTACACCTTC. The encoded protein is CASSQEGYGYTF.

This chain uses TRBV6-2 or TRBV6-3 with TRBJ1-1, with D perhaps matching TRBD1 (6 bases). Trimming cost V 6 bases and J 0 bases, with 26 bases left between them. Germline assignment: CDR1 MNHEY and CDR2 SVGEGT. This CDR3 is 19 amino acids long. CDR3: CASSPRLWGPLMMNTEAFF. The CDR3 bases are TGTGCCAGCAGCCCAAGGCTGTGGGGGCCCTTAATGATGAACACTGAAGCTTTCTTT.

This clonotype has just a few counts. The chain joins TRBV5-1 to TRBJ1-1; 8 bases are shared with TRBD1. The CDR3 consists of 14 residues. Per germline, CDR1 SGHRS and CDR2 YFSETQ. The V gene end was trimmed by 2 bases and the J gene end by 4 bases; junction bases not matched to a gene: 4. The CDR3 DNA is TGCGCCAGCAGCTTCGGACAGGGTGTCACTGAAGCTTTCTTT. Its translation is CASSFGQGVTEAFF.

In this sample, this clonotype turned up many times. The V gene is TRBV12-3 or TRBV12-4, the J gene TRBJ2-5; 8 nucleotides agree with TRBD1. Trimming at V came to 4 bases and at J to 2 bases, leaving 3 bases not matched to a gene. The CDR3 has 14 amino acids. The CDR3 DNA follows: TGTGCCAGCAGTTCTCGGACAGGGCAAGAGACCCAGTACTTC. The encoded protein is CASSSRTGQETQYF.

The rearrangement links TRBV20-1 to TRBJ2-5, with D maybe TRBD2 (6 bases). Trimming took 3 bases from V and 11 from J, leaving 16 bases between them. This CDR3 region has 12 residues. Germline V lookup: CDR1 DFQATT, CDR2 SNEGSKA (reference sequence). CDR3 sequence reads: CSASRAIREQYF. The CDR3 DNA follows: TGCAGTGCTAGCCGGGCTATCCGGGAGCAGTACTTC.

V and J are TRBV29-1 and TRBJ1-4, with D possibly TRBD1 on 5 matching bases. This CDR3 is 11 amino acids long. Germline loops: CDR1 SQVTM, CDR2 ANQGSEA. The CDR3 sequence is CSFLGGKKLFF. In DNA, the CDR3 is TGCAGTTTCCTTGGGGGGAAAAAACTGTTTTTT.

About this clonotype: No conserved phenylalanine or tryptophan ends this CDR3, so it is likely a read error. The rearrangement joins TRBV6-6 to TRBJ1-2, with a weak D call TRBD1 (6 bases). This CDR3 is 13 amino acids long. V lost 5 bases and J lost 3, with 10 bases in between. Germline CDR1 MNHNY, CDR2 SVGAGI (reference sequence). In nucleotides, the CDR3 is TGTGCCAGCAGTAGAGGGGGTGACTATGGCTACACCTGC. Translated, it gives CASSRGGDYGYTC.

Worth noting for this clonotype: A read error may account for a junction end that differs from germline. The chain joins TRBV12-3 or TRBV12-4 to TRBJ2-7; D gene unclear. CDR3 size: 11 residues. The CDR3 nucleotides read TGTGCCAGCAGTTTAATCTACGGGCAGTACTTC. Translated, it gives CASSLIYGQYF.

CDR3 coding DNA: TGTGCCAGCAGCCAAGAGACCCACGAGCAGTACTTC. Amino acids: CASSQETHEQYF. The rearrangement joins TRBV14 to TRBJ2-5; no clear D gene. The end of the DNA fits TRBJ2-7 better, so the J call may be wrong. Germline V CDR1 and CDR2: SGHDN, FVKESK. The CDR3 loop spans 12 amino acids.